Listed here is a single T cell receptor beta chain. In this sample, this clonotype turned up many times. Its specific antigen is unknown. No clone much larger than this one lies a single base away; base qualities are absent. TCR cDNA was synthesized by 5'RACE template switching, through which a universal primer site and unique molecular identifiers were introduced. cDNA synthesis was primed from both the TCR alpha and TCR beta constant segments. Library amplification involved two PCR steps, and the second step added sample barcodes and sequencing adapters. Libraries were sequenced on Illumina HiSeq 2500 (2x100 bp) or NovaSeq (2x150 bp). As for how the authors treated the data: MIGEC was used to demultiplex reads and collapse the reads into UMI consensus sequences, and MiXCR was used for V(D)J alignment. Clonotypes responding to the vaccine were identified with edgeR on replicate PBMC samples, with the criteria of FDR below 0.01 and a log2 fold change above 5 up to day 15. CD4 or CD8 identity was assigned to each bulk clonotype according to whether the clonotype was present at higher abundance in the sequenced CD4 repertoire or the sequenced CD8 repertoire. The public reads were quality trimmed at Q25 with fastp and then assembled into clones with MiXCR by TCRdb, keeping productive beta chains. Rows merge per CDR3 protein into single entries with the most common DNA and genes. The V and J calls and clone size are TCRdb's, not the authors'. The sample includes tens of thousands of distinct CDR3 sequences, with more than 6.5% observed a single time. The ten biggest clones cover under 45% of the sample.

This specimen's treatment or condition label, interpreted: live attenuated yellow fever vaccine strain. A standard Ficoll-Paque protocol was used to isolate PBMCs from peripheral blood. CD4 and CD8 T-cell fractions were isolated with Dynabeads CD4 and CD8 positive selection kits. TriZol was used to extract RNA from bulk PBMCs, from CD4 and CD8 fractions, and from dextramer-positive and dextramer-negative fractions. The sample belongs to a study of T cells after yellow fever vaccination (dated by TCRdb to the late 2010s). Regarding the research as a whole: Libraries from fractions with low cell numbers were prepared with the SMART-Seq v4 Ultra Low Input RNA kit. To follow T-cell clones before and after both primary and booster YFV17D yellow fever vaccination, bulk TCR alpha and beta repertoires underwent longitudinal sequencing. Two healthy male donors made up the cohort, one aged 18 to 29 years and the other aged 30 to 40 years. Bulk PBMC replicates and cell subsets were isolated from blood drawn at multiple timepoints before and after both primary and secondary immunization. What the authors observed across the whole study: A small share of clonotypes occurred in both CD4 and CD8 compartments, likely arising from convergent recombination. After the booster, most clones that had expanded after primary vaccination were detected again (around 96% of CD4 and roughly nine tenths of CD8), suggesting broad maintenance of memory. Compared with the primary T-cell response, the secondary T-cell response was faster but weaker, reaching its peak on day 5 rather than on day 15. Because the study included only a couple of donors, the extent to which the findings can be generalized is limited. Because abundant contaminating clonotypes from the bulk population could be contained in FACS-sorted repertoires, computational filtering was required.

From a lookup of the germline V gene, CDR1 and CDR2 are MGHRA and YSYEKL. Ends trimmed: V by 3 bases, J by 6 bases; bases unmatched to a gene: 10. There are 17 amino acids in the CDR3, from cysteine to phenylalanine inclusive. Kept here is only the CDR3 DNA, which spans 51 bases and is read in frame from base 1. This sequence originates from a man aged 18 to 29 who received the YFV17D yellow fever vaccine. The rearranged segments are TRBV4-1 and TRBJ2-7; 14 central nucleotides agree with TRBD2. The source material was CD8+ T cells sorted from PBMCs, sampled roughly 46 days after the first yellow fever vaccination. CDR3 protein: CASSQVIGTSGGFEQYF. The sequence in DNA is TGCGCCAGCAGCCAGGTTATTGGGACTAGCGGGGGCTTCGAGCAGTACTTC.